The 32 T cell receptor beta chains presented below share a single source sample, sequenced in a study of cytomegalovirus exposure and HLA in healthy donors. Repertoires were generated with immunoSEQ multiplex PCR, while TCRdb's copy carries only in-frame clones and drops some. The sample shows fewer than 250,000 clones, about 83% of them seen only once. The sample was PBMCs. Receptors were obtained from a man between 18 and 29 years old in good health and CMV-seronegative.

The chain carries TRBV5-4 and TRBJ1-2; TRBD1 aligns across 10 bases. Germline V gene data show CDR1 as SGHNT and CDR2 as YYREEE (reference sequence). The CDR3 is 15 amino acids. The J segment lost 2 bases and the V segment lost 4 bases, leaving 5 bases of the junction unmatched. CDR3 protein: CASSNRDRGNYGYTF. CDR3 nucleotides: TGTGCCAGCAGCAACCGGGACAGGGGCAACTATGGCTACACCTTC.

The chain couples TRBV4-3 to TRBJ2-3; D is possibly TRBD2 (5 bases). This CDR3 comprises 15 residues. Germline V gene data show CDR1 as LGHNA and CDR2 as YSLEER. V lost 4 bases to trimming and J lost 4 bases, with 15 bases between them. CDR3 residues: CASSLAPGNADTQYF. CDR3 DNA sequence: TGCGCCAGCAGCCTTGCGCCGGGGAACGCAGATACGCAGTATTTT.

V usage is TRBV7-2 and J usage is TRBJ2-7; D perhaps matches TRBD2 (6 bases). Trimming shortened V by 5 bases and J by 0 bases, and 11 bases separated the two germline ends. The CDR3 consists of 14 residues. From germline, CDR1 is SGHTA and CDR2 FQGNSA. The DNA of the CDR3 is TGTGCCAGCAGCCGGGACTCGACCTCCTACGAGCAGTACTTC. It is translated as CASSRDSTSYEQYF.

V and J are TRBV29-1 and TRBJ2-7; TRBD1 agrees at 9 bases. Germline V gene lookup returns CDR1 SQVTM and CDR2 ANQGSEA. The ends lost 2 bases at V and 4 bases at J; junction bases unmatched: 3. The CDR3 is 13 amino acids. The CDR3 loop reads CSVETTGGYEQYF. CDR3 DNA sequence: TGCAGCGTTGAAACGACAGGGGGGTACGAGCAGTACTTC.

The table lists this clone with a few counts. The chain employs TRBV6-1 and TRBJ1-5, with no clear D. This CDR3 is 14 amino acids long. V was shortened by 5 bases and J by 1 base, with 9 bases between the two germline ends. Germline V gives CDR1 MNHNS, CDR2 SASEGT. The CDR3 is CASSRGFSNQPQHF. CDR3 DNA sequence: TGTGCCAGCAGTAGAGGGTTCAGCAATCAGCCCCAGCATTTT.

The CDR3, as DNA: TGCGCCAGCAGTGAGGGGCCGAGATCCAGTTACGAGCAGTACTTC. It is translated as CASSEGPRSSYEQYF. The chain couples TRBV10-1 to TRBJ2-7; D gene uncertain. Germline lookup yields CDR1 WNHNN and CDR2 SYGVQD (reference sequence). V was clipped by 2 bases and J by 4 bases, with 15 bases between them. The CDR3 sequence is 15 residues long.

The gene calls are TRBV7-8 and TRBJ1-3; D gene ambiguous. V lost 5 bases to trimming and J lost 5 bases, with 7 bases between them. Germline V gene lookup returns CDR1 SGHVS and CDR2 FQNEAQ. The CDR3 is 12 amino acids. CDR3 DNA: TGTGCCAGCAGCCCCATCCGAAACACCATATATTTT. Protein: CASSPIRNTIYF. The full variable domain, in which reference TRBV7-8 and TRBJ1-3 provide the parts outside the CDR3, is GAGVSQSPRYKVAKRGQDVALRCDPISGHVSLFWYQQALGQGPEFLTYFQNEAQLDKSGLPSDRFFAERPEGSVSTLKIQRTQQEDSAVYLCASSPIRNTIYFGEGSWLTVV.

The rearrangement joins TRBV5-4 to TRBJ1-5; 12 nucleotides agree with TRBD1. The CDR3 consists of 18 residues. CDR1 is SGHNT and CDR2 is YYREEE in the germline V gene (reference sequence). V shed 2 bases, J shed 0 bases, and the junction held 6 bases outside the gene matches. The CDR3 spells CASSFGTGGPHSNQPQHF. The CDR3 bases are TGTGCCAGCAGCTTTGGGACAGGGGGCCCTCATAGCAATCAGCCCCAGCATTTT.

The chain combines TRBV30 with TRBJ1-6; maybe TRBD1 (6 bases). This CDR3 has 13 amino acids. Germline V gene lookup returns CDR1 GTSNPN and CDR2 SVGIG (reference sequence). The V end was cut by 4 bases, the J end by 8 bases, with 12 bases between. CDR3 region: CAWTGQSHSPLHF. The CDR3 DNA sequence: TGTGCCTGGACAGGACAGAGTCATTCACCCCTCCACTTT.

CDR3 amino acids: CASSGQPTDTQYF. The CDR3 DNA reads TGTGCCAGCAGTGGGCAGCCCACAGATACGCAGTATTTT. The gene calls are TRBV6-6 and TRBJ2-3; D uncertain. Deletions cut 5 bases from V and 2 bases from J, with 8 bases between. This CDR3 region has 13 residues. Germline V gene lookup returns CDR1 MNHNY and CDR2 SVGAGI (reference sequence).

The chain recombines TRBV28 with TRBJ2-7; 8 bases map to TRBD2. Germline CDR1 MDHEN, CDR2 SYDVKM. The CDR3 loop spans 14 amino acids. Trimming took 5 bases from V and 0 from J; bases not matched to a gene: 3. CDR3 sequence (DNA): TGTGCCAGCAGTATGACTAGCGACTCCTACGAGCAGTACTTC. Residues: CASSMTSDSYEQYF.

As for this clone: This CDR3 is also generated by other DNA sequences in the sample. The CDR3 protein is CASSLAVYNEQFF. The CDR3 bases are TGTGCCAGCAGCTTAGCTGTATACAATGAGCAGTTCTTC. The chain links TRBV7-2 to TRBJ2-1; D call uncertain. Between the trimmed V and J ends, which lost 0 bases and 4 bases, there was a span of 4 bases. Germline V gene sequence: CDR1 SGHTA, CDR2 FQGNSA. CDR3 length: 13 amino acids. Full variable domain (missing parts from reference TRBV7-2 and TRBJ2-1): GAGVSQSPSNKVTEKGKDVELRCDPISGHTALYWYRQSLGQGLEFLIYFQGNSAPDKSGLPSDRFSAERTGGSVSTLTIQRTQQEDSAVYLCASSLAVYNEQFFGPGTRLTVL.

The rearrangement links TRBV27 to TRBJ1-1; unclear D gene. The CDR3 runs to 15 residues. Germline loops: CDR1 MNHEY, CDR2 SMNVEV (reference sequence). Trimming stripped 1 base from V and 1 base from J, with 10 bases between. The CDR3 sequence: CASSLLVSSNTEAFF. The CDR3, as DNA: TGTGCCAGCAGTTTATTAGTTTCGTCGAACACTGAAGCTTTCTTT.

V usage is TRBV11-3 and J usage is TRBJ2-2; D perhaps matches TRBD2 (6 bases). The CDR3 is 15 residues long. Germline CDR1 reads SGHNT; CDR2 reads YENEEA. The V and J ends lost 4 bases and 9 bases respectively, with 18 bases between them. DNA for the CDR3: TGTGCCAGCAGCTCCAAGAGTGGGGACTGGCGGGAGCTGTTTTTT. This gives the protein CASSSKSGDWRELFF.

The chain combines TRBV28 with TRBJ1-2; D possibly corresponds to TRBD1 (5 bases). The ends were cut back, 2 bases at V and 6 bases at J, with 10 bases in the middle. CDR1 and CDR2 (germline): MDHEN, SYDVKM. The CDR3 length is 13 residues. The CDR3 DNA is TGTGCCAGCAGTTTAGGGGCGAGGAATGGCTACACCTTC. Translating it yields CASSLGARNGYTF.

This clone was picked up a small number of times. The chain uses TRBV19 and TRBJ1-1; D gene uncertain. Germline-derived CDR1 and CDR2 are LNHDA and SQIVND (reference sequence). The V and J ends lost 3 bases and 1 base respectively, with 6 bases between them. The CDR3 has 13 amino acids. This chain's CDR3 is CASSMARNTEAFF. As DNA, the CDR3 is TGTGCCAGTAGTATGGCCAGGAACACTGAAGCTTTCTTT.

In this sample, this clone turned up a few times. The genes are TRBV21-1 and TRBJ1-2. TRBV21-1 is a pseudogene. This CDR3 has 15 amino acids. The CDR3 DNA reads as TGTGCCAGCAGCAAAGCCGGGGGGAATAACTATGGCTACACCTTC. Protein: CASSKAGGNNYGYTF.

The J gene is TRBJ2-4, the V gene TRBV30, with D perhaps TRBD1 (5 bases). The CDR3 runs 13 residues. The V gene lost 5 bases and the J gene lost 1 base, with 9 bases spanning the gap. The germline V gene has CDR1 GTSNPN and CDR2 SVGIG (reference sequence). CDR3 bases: TGTGCCTGGGACCCAGGGGCCAAAAACATTCAGTACTTC. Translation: CAWDPGAKNIQYF.

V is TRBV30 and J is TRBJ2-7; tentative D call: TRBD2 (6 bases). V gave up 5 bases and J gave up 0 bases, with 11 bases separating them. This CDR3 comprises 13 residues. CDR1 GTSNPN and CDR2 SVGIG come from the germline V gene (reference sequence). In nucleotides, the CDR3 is TGTGCCTGGGCGGCGGGACCCTCCTACGAGCAGTACTTC. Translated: CAWAAGPSYEQYF.

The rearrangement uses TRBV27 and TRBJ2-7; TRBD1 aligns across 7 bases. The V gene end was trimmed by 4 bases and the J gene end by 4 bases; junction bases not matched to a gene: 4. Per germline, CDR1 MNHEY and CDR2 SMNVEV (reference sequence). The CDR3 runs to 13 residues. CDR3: CASSSAGGYEQYF. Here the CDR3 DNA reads TGTGCCAGCAGTTCGGCAGGGGGTTACGAGCAGTACTTC.

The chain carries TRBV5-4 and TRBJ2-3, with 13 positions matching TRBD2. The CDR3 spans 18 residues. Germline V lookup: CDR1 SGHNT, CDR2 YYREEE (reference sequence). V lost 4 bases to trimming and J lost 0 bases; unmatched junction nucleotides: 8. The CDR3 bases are TGTGCCAGCAGCCCGACTAGCGGGGGGCGTTCTAGCACAGATACGCAGTATTTT. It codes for CASSPTSGGRSSTDTQYF.

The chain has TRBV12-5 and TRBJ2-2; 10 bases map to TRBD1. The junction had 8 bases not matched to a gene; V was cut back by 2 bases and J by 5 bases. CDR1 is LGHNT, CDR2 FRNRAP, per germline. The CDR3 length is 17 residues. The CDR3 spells CASGLLTGTGETGELFF. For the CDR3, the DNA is TGTGCTAGTGGTTTGCTAACCGGGACAGGGGAAACCGGGGAGCTGTTTTTT.

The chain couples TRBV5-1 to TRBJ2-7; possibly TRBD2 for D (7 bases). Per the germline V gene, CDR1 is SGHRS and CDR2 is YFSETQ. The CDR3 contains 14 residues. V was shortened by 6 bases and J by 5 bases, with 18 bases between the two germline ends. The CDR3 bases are TGCGCCAGCAATCCGAGAGGGGGGGTCCACGAGCAGTACTTC. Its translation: CASNPRGGVHEQYF.

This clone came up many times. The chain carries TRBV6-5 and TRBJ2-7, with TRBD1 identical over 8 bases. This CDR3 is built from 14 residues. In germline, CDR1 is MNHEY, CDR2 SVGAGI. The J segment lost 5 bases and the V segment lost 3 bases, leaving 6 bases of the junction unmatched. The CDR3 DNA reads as TGTGCCAGCAGTTATCAGGGGGCCGACGACGAGCAGTACTTC. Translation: CASSYQGADDEQYF.

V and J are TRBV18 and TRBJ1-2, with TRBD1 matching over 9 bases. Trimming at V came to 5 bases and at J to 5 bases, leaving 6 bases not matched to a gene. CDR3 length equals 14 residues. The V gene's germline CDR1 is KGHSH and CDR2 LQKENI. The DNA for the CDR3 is TGTGCCAGCTCAACCACAGGGGGCGAGTATGGCTACACCTTC. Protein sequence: CASSTTGGEYGYTF.

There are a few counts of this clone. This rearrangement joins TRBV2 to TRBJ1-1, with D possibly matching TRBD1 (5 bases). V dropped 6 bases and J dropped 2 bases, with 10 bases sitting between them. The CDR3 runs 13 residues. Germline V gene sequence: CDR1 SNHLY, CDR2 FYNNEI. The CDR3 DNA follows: TGTGCCAGCAGGGGGCTCTTTAACACTGAAGCTTTCTTT. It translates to CASRGLFNTEAFF.

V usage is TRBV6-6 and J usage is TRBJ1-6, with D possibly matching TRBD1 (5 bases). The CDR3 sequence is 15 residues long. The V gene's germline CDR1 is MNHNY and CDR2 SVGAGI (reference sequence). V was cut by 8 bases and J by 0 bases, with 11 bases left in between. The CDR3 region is CASLGEGSYNSPLHF. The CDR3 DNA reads TGTGCCAGCCTAGGGGAGGGCTCCTATAATTCACCCCTCCACTTT.

The chain's CDR3 is CASSPSQGRSTEAFF. DNA of the CDR3: TGTGCCAGCAGCCCCTCGCAGGGGAGAAGCACTGAAGCTTTCTTT. The V and J genes are TRBV13 and TRBJ1-1; TRBD1 is a possible D gene (6 bases). The CDR3 is 15 residues long. From germline, CDR1 is PRHDT and CDR2 FYEKMQ (reference sequence). Trimming took 5 bases from V and 4 from J, leaving 17 bases between them. Complete variable domain (other parts from reference TRBV13 and TRBJ1-1): AAGVIQSPRHLIKEKRETATLKCYPIPRHDTVYWYQQGPGQDPQFLISFYEKMQSDKGSIPDRFSAQQFSDYHSELNMSSLELGDSALYFCASSPSQGRSTEAFFGQGTRLTVV.

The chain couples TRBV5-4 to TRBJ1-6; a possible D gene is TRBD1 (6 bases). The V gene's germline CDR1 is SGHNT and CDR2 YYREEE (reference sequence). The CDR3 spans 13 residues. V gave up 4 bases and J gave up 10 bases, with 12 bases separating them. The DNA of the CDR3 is TGTGCCAGCAGCACGGACAGTGGCTCACCCCTCCACTTT. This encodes CASSTDSGSPLHF.

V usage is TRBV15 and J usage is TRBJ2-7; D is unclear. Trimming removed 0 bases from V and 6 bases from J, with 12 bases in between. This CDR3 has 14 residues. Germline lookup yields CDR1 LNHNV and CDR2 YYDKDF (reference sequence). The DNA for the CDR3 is TGTGCCACCAGCAGAGATGTTGAGGCTGGCGAGCAGTACTTC. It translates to CATSRDVEAGEQYF.

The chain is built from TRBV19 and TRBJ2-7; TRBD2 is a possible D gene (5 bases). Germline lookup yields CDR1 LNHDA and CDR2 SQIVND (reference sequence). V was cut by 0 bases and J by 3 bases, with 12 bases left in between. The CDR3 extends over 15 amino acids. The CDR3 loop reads CASSIDGRGYYEQYF. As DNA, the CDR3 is TGTGCCAGTAGTATAGACGGACGCGGGTACTACGAGCAGTACTTC.

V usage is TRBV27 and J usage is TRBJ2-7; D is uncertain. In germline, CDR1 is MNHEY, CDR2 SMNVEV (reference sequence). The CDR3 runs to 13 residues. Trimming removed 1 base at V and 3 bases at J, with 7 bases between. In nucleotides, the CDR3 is TGTGCCAGCAGTTTATTTCCGCGCTACGAGCAGTACTTC. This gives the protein CASSLFPRYEQYF.